The rows below give T cell receptor beta chains drawn from one sample of a study of cytomegalovirus exposure and HLA in healthy donors. Clones were sequenced by immunoSEQ multiplex PCR, and TCRdb holds only the in-frame ones, with some missing. Of around 200,000 clones listed, roughly 80% were seen once; the top ten hold roughly 2.6%. Sequencing was carried out using PBMCs. Every receptor here comes from a woman aged 50 to 65 in good health and CMV-seropositive. Both conserved end residues are part of each CDR3. The D gene is left open where the match is weak. Expanded clones get a size class; other rows say once, few or many, or leave the size out.

V gene	J gene	clone size	CDR3 length	D gene	CDR3 DNA	CDR3 protein
TRBV6-6	TRBJ2-1	NA	14	NA	TGTGCCAGCACCAGGGGCGGAGAATACAATGAGCAGTTCTTC	CASTRGGEYNEQFF
TRBV2	TRBJ2-3	once	12	NA	TGTGCCAGCGCGTCGGGCACAGATACGCAGTATTTT	CASASGTDTQYF
TRBV2	TRBJ1-5	NA	13	NA	TGTGCCAGCACCCAGCTAGGAGGGCAGCCCCAGCATTTT	CASTQLGGQPQHF
TRBV7-9	TRBJ2-3	NA	13	NA	TGTGCCAGCAGCTCTGTAAACACAGATACGCAGTATTTT	CASSSVNTDTQYF
TRBV5-1	TRBJ1-2	once	15	TRBD1	TGCGCCAGCACCCTCGGGCCACAGGGGACCTATGGCTACACCTTC	CASTLGPQGTYGYTF
TRBV5-1	TRBJ2-5	NA	16	TRBD2	TGCGCCAGCAGCCCCGGGACTAGCGGGGGCAGGGAGACCCAGTACTTC	CASSPGTSGGRETQYF
TRBV6-6	TRBJ1-1	few	14	NA	TGTGCCAGCAGTTACCAGACAGGGAACACTGAAGCTTTCTTT	CASSYQTGNTEAFF
TRBV5-4	TRBJ1-1	NA	12	NA	TGTGCCAGCAGCTTGTTGGCCGCTGAAGCTTTCTTT	CASSLLAAEAFF
TRBV15	TRBJ1-5	NA	15	NA	TGTGCCACCAGCATCCGGGACAAGGTAAATCAGCCCCAGCATTTT	CATSIRDKVNQPQHF
TRBV19	TRBJ1-5	once	15	TRBD1	TGTGCCAGTATGGGGACAGGGAATAGCAATCAGCCCCAGCATTTT	CASMGTGNSNQPQHF
TRBV6-5	TRBJ2-2	NA	16	TRBD1	TGTGCCAGCAGTTACTCGGGGACAGGGGGCTCCGGGGAGCTGTTTTTT	CASSYSGTGGSGELFF
TRBV6-6	TRBJ2-4	NA	15	TRBD2	TGTGCCAGCAGTTACGGACTAGCCAGCAAAAACATTCAGTACTTC	CASSYGLASKNIQYF
TRBV5-1	TRBJ2-6	few	15	NA	TGCGCCAGCAGCCTTGGGACAACTGGGGCCAACGTCCTGACTTTC	CASSLGTTGANVLTF
TRBV29-1	TRBJ1-3	NA	14	TRBD1	TGCAGCGTCAAGGGGGACAGCTCTGGAAACACCATATATTTT	CSVKGDSSGNTIYF
TRBV6-5	TRBJ2-7	NA	15	TRBD1	TGTGCCAGCAGTTACCGGGACAGGGGCGCCTACGAGCAGTACTTC	CASSYRDRGAYEQYF
TRBV4-2	TRBJ1-5	NA	14	NA	TGTGCCAGCAGCCCCGGGACTTCAAATCAGCCCCAGCATTTT	CASSPGTSNQPQHF
TRBV10-3	TRBJ2-3	NA	17	TRBD2	TGTGCCATCAGTGTAGCGCGCGGGACTAGCGGTAGAGATACGCAGTATTTT	CAISVARGTSGRDTQYF
TRBV7-2	TRBJ1-4	NA	17	TRBD1	TGTGCCAGCAGCCTTAGACAGGGGGCCGGGTTTGATGAAAAACTGTTTTTT	CASSLRQGAGFDEKLFF
TRBV4-1	TRBJ1-5	NA	14	TRBD1	TGCGCCAGCAGCCCGGGACAGAAAGATCAGCCCCAGCATTTT	CASSPGQKDQPQHF
TRBV7-8	TRBJ1-2	NA	14	TRBD1	TGTGCCAGCAGCCTGGACAGGGGGAACTATGGCTACACCTTC	CASSLDRGNYGYTF
TRBV5-1	TRBJ1-2	NA	13	NA	TGCGCCAGCAGCTTGGGACAGAACTATGGCTACACCTTC	CASSLGQNYGYTF
TRBV29-1	TRBJ1-1	NA	10	NA	TGCAGCGCCCGCAGCACTGAAGCTTTCTTT	CSARSTEAFF